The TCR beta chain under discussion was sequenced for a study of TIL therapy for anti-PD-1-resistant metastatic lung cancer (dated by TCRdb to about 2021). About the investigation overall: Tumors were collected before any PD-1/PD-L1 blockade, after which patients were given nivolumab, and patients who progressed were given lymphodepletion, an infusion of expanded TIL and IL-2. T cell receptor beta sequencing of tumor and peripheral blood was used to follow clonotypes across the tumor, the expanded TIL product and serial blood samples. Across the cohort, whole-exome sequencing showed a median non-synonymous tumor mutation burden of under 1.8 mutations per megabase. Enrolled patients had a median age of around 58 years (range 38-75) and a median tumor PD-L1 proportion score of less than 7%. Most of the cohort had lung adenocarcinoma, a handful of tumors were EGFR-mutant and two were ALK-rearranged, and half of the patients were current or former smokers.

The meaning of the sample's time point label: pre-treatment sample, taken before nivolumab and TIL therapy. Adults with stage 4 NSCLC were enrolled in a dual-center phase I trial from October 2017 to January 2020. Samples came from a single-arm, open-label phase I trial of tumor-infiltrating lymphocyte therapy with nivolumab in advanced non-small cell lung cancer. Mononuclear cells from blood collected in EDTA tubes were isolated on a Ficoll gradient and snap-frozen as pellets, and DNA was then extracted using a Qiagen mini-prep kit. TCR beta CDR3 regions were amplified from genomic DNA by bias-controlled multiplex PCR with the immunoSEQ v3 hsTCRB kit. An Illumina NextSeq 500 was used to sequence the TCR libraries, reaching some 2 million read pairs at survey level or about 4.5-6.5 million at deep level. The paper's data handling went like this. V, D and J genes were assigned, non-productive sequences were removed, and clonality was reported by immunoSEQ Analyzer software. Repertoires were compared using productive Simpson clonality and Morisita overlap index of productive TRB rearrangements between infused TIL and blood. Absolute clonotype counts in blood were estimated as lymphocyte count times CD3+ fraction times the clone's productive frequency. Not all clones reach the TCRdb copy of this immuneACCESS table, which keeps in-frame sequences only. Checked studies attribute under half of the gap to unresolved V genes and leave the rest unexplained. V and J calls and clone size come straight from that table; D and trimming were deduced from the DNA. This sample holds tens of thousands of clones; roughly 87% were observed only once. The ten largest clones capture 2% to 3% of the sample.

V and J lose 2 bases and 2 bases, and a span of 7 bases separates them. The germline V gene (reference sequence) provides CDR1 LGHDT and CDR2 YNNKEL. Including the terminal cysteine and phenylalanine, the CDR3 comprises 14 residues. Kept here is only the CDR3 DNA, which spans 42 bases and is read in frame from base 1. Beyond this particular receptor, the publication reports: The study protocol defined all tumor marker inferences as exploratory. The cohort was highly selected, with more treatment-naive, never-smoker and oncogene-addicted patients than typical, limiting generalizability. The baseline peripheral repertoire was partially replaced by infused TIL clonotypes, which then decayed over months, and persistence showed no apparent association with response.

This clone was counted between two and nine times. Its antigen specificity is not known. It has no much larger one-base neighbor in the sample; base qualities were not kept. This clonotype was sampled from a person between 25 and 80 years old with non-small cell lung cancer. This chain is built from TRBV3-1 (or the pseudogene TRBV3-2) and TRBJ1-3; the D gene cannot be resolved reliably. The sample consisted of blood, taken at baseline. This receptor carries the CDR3 CASSQSGPGNTIYF. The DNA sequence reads TGTGCCAGCAGCCAATCTGGACCTGGAAACACCATATATTTT.